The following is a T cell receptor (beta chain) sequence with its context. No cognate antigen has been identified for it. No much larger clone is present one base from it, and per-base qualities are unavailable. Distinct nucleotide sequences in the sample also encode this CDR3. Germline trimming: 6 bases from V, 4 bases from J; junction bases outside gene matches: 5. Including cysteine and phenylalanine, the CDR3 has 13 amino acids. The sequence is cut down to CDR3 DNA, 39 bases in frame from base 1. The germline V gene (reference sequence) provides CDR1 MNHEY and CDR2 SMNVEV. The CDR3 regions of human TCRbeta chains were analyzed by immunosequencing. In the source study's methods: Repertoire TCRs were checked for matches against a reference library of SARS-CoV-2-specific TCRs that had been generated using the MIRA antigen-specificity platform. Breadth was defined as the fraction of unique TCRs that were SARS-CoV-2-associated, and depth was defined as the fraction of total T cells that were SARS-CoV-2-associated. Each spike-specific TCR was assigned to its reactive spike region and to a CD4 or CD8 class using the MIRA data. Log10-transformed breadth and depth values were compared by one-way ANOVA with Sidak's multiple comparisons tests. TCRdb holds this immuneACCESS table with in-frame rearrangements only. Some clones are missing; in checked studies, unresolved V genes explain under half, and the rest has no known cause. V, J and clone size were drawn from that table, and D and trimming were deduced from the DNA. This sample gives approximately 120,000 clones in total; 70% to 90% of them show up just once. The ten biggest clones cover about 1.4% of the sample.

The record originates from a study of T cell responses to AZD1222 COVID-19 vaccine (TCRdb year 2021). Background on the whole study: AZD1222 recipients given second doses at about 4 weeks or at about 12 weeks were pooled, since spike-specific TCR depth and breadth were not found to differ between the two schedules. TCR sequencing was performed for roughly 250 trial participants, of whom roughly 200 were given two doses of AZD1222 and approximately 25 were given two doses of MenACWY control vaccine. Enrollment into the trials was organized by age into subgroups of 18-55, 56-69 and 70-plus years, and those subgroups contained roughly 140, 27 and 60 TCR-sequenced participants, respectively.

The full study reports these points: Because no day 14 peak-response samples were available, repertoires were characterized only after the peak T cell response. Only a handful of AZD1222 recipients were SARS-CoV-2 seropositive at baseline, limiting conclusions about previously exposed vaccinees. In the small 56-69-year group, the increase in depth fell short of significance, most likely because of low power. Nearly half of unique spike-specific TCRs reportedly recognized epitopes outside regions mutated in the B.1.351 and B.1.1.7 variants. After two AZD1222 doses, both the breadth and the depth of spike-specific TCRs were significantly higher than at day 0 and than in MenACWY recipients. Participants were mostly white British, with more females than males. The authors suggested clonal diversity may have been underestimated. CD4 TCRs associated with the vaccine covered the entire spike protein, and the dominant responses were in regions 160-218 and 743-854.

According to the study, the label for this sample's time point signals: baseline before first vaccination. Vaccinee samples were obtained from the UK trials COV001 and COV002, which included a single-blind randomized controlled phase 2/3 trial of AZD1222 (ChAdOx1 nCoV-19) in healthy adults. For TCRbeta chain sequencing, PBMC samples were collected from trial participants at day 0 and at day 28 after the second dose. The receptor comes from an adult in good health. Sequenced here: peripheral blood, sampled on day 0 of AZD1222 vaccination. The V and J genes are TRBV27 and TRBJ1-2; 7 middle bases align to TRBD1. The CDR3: CASSRQGGYGYTF. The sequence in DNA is TGTGCCAGCAGCCGACAGGGAGGCTATGGCTACACCTTC.